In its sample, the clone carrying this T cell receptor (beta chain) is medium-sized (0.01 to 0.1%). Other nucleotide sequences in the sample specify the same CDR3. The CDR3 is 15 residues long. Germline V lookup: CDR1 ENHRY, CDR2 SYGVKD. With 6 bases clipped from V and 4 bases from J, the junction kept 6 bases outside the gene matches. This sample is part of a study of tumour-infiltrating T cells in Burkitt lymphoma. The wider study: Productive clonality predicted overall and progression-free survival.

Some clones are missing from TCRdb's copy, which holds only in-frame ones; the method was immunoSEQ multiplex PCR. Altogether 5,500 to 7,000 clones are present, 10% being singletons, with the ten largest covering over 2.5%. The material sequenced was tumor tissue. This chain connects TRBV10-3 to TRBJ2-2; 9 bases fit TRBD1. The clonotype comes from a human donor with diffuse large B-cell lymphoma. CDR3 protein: CAISPGQGTTGELFF. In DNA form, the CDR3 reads TGTGCCATCAGCCCGGGACAGGGCACCACCGGGGAGCTGTTTTTT.